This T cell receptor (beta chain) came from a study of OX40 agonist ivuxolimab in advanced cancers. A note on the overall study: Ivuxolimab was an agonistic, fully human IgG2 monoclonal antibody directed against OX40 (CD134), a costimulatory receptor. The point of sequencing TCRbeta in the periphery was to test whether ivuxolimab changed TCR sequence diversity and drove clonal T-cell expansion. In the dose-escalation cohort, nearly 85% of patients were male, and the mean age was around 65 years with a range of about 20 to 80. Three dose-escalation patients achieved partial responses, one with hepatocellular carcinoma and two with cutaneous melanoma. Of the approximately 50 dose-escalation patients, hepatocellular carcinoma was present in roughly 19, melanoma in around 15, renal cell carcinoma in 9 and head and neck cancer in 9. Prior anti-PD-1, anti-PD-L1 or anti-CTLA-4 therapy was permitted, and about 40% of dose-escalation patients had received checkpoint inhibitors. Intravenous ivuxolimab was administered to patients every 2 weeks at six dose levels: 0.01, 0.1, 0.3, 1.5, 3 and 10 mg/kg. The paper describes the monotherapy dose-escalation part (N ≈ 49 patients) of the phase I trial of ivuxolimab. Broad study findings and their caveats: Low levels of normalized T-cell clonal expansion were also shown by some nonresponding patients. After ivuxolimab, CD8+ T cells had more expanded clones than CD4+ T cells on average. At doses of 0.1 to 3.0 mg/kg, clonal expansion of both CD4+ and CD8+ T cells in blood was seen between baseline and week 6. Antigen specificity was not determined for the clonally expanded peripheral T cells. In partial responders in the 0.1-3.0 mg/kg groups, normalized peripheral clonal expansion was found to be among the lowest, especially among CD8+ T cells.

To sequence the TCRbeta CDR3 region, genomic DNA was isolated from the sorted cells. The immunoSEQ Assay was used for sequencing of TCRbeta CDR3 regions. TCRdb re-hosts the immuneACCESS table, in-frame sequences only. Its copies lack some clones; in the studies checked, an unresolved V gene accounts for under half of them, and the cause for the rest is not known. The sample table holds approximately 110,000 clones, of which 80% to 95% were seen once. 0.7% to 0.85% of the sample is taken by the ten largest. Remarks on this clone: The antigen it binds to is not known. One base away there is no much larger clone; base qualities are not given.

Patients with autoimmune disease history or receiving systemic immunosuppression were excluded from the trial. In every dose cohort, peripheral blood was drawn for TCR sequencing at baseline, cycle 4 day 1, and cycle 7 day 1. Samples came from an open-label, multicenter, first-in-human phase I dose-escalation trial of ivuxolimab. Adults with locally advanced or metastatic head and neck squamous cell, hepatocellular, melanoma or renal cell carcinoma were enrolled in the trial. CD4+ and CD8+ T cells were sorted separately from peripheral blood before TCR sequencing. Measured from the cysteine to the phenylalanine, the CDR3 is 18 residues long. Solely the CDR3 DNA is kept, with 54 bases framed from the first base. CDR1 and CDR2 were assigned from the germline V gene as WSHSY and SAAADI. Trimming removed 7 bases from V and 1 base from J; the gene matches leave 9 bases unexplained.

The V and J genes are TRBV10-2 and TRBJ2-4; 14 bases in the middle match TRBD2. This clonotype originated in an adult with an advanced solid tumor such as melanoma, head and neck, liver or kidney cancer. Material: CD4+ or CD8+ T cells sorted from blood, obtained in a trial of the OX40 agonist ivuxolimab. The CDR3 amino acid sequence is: CASTLGTSGSSAKNIQYF. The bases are TGCGCCAGCACCCTTGGGACTAGCGGGAGTTCTGCCAAAAACATTCAGTACTTC.